This TCR beta chain was documented in a study of beta chain features in type 1 diabetes. Across the study: Cell yields, gender and age were similar in healthy donors and patients. Study results and caveats: People with Type 1 diabetes carried modestly yet significantly shorter TCRB CDR3s in all four CD4+ subsets.

CDR3 length: 14 amino acids. Germline CDR1 and CDR2: SGHRS and YFSETQ. The germline V and J ends were trimmed by 0 bases and 4 bases, with 5 bases remaining between them. The sequenced template was cDNA made from the entire isolated RNA. Clones were sequenced by immunoSEQ multiplex PCR, and TCRdb holds only the in-frame ones, with some missing. The sample gives 810,000 or so clones, about a sixth of which show up once; about 0.025% is in the top ten. One heparinised blood draw averaging about 116 mL was given by each donor. Populations isolated by sorting all had purity greater than 95%. In the case of this clone: The antigen is not known. The sample has other DNA sequences that encode this CDR3 too.

The sequencing input was naive CD4+ T cells from blood. The V call is TRBV5-1, the J call TRBJ2-6; D remains unclear. The sequence was collected from a young woman in good health. In DNA form, the CDR3 reads TGCGCCAGCAGCTTGGGTTCCGGGGCCAACGTCCTGACTTTC. The encoded protein is CASSLGSGANVLTF.